This T cell receptor (beta chain) is from a study of human T cells and chemical hapten exposure. Study in general: The study patch tested 0.01% DPC on the upper back and read results at 6 days. The patients, most of them female, presented with alopecia areata, totalis or universalis. Whole-study findings and limits: PT1 expanded TCR counts correlated positively with patch test score.

Trimming pared 0 bases from V and 9 bases from J, leaving 9 bases between. From germline, CDR1 is SGHAT and CDR2 FQNNGV. The CDR3 sequence is 13 residues long. Time point here: patch test 2, 6 weeks after DPC sensitization. The treatment was: therapeutic diphenylcyclopropenone sensitization with weekly scalp DPC. At every patch-test visit, blood was drawn before the patch test was applied. TCRdb itself ran the RACE reads through MiXCR, one entry per CDR3 protein. The sample consists of about 84,000 distinct CDR3 sequences, around 9.3% of them appearing once. This clonotype has a handful of counts. Its target is unknown.

This sequence joins TRBV11-2 and TRBJ2-1; TRBD2 might be the D (5 bases). This clonotype was sampled from a woman aged 45-65 years with alopecia areata. Some clones in this sample may be carry-over from other donors' samples. Sequenced here: whole blood, sampled in connection with sensitization to the hapten diphenylcyclopropenone (DPC). CDR3 DNA: TGTGCCAGCAGCTTAGATTGGAGCGGTGAGCAGTTCTTC. Translating gives CASSLDWSGEQFF. Drawing the rest from reference TRBV11-2 and TRBJ2-1, the complete variable domain is EAGVAQSPRYKIIEKRQSVAFWCNPISGHATLYWYQQILGQGPKLLIQFQNNGVVDDSQLPKDRFSAERLKGVDSTLKIQPAKLEDSAVYLCASSLDWSGEQFFGPGTRLTVL.